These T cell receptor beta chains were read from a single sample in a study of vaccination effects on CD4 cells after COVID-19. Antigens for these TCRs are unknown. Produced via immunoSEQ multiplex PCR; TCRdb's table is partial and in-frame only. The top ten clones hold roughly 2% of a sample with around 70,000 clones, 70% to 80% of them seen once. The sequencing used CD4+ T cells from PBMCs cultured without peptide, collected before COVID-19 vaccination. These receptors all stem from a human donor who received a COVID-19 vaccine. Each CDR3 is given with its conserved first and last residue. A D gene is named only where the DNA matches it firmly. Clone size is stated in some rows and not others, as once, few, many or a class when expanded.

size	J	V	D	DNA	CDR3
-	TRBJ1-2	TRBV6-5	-	TGTGCCAGCAGTTACGGGCGGGGGGACTATGGCTACACCTTC	CASSYGRGDYGYTF
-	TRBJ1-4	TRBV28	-	TGTGCCAGCAGCTCCCCCGCCGGGGCTAATGAAAAACTGTTTTTT	CASSSPAGANEKLFF
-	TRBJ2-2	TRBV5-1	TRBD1	TGCGCCAGCAGCTTGAGGACAGGGGGTCGGACCGGGGAGCTGTTTTTT	CASSLRTGGRTGELFF
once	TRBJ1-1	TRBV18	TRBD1	TGTGCCAGCTCACCACCGGGACAGGGTACGGATGGCACTGAAGCTTTCTTT	CASSPPGQGTDGTEAFF
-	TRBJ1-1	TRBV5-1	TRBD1	TGCGCCAGCAGCTTGGCTCAGGGGGCGACGGATATCATGAACACTGAAGCTTTCTTT	CASSLAQGATDIMNTEAFF
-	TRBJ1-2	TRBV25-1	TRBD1	TGTGCCAGCAGTAGACAGGGAGGGAACTATGGCTACACCTTC	CASSRQGGNYGYTF
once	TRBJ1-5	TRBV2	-	TGTGCCAGCAGCGCCTCAGAGTTGGGGGGCCAGCCCCAGCATTTT	CASSASELGGQPQHF
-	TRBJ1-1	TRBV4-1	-	TGCGCCAGCAGACAGGACAGTATGTATGAAGCTTTCTTT	CASRQDSMYEAFF
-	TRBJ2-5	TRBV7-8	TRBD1	TGTGCCAGCAGCCCGAGGACAGGGAGGCAAGAGACCCAGTACTTC	CASSPRTGRQETQYF
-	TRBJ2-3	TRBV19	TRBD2	TGTGCCAGTAGTATAGGTGTAGCGGGTACGCAGTATTTT	CASSIGVAGTQYF
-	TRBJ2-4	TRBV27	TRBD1	TGTGCCAGCAGGGGACAGGGGGCGATTAAAAACATTCAGTACTTC	CASRGQGAIKNIQYF
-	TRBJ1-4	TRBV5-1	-	TGCGCCAGCAGCTCGACAATTAATGAAAAACTGTTTTTT	CASSSTINEKLFF
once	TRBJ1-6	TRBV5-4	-	TGTGCCAGCCGAAGCACCGCGGGGGGGCAAAATTCACCCCTCCACTTT	CASRSTAGGQNSPLHF
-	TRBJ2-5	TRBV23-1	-	TGCGCCAGCAGTCAAATCCCGTGCGAGGGACCGAAAGAGACCCAGTACTTC	CASSQIPCEGPKETQYF
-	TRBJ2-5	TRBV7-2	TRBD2	TGTGCCAGCAGCCATCAAGCGGGGAGGTACCAAGAGACCCAGTACTTC	CASSHQAGRYQETQYF
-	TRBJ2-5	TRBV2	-	TGTGCCAGCAGAGAGACGGAGTTGAGGGAGACCCAGTACTTC	CASRETELRETQYF
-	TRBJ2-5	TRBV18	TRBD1	TGTGCCAGCTCACCGGGACAGAGACAAGAGACCCAGTACTTC	CASSPGQRQETQYF
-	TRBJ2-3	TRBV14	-	TGTGCCAGCAGCCAAGGTTTAAAGGGCCCCCGGTCGGATACGCAGTATTTT	CASSQGLKGPRSDTQYF
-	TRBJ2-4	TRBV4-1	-	TGCGCCAGCAGCCAAGGAATTGGACAGGGAGGGGACATTCAGTACTTC	CASSQGIGQGGDIQYF
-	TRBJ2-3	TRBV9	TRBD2	TGTGCCAGCAGCGTAGTTGGGGGGGACACAGATACGCAGTATTTT	CASSVVGGDTDTQYF
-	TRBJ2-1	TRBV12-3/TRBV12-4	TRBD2	TGTGCCAGTATTCGGACTAGCAGCAATGAGCAGTTCTTC	CASIRTSSNEQFF
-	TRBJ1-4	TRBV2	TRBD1	TGTGCCAGCCGGAAAACCTCCGGGACAGGGGTTCAAACCGGGGAAAAACTGTTTTTT	CASRKTSGTGVQTGEKLFF
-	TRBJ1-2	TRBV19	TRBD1	TGTGCCAGTAGTCAGGGGGCTGGCGGCTACACCTTC	CASSQGAGGYTF
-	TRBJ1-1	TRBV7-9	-	TGTGCCAGCAGCTTAAAGGGGGGGGAAGATGAAGCTTTCTTT	CASSLKGGEDEAFF
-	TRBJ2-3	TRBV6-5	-	TGTGCCAGCAGCCGCGGGGCGAGAGATACGCAGTATTTT	CASSRGARDTQYF
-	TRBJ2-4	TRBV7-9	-	TGTGCCAGCAGTTTACCTCAGGTGGACATTCAGTACTTC	CASSLPQVDIQYF
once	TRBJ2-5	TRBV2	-	TGTGCCAGCAGTGCAGGGGAGGGAGAGACCCAGTACTTC	CASSAGEGETQYF
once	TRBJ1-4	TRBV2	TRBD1	TGTGCCAGCAGACCGGGACAGGGTACAACTAATGAAAAACTGTTTTTT	CASRPGQGTTNEKLFF
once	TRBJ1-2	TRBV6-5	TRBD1	TGTGCCAGCAGTTCACTGGGACAGCACTATGGCTACACCTTC	CASSSLGQHYGYTF
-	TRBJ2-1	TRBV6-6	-	TGTGCCAGCAGTTACGGGTCGGGACGCTACAATGAGCAGTTCTTC	CASSYGSGRYNEQFF
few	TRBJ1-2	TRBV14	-	TGTGCCAGCAGCCCTCTCAACAGCGACAGGCTCAACTATGGCTACACCTTC	CASSPLNSDRLNYGYTF
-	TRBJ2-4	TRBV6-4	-	TGTGCCAGCAGTGACTCGATGGGCAGACCTGCCAAAAACATTCAGTACTTC	CASSDSMGRPAKNIQYF
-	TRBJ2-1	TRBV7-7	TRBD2	TGTGCCAGCAGCTCCGGACTAGCGGGGGGTAATGAGCAGTTCTTC	CASSSGLAGGNEQFF
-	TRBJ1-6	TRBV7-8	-	TGTGCCAGCAGCTTAGGTTTACCGCGCTCCTATAATTCACCCCTCCACTTT	CASSLGLPRSYNSPLHF
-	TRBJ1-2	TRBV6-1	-	TGTGCCAGCAGTGAAGGGGGGTGGCAGGGAGGTGGCTACACCTTC	CASSEGGWQGGGYTF
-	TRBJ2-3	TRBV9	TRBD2	TGTGCCAGCAGCCCCGGGACTAGCGGGGGGGCCAGCACAGATACGCAGTATTTT	CASSPGTSGGASTDTQYF
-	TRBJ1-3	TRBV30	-	TGTGCTCATTCCGTGGCCGGGACGGGAAACACCATATATTTT	CAHSVAGTGNTIYF
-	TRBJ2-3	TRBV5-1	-	TGCGCCAGCAGCTTGGTCCCAGGGAGAAGCACAGATACGCAGTATTTT	CASSLVPGRSTDTQYF